Listed below are T cell receptor beta chains from one sample, sequenced in a study of shared clonotypes between healthy human individuals. The assay was immunoSEQ multiplex PCR, and TCRdb's table has in-frame clones only and misses some. The repertoire holds millions of clones, approximately 93% seen once, with 0.3% to 0.4% in the top ten. Sequences were obtained from naive CD4+ T cells from PBMCs. Every receptor here comes from a man between 18 and 29 years old in good health. Some clones in this sample may be carry-over from other donors' samples. Both conserved end residues are part of each CDR3. A D gene is named only where the DNA matches it firmly.

>TRBD2|TRBJ2-1|TRBV28
CASSWDGSGLAGGYNEQFF
>TRBD1|TRBJ1-3|TRBV19
CASTPTGRNTIYF
>TRBD2|TRBJ2-1|TRBV7-3
CASSSSTSGRYNEQFF
>NA|TRBJ2-3|TRBV5-1
CASGGADTQYF
>TRBD2|TRBJ2-1|TRBV7-2
CASSIAGDSYNEQFF
>NA|TRBJ1-1|TRBV5-1
CASSRDPGDMNTEAFF
>NA|TRBJ2-1|TRBV28
CASSLAYNEQFF
>NA|TRBJ2-3|TRBV2
CASSAEVGDTQYF
>NA|TRBJ2-3|TRBV29-1
CSTGGHSTDTQYF
>TRBD2|TRBJ2-7|TRBV11-3
CASSLTSGSYEQYF
>NA|TRBJ2-5|TRBV5-6
CASSSGTVGETQYF
>NA|TRBJ1-1|TRBV5-1
CASSPRQGGGTEAFF
>NA|TRBJ2-7|TRBV5-1
CASSPGRAYEQYF
>NA|TRBJ2-6|TRBV5-1
CASSLLGTQVAGANVLTF
>TRBD1|TRBJ2-1|TRBV28
CASGDSNNEQFF
>NA|TRBJ1-5|TRBV27
CASSLPPAGYSNQPQHF
>NA|TRBJ1-4|TRBV5-1
CASSLERVRKLFF
>TRBD2|TRBJ2-1|TRBV6-1
CASSKYSGSYNEQFF
>NA|TRBJ2-7|TRBV10-2
CASSDWTFGWEQYF
>NA|TRBJ2-2|TRBV7-2
CASSHALNTGELFF
>NA|TRBJ2-3|TRBV6-6
CASSFQGVVTDTQYF
>NA|TRBJ2-1|TRBV19
CASLGRGLGSYNEQFF
>NA|TRBJ1-5|TRBV27
CASSLRGGSYSNQPQHF
>NA|TRBJ1-2|TRBV28
CASSLGQANYTF
>NA|TRBJ2-5|TRBV5-1
CASSFLRDLVTQETQYF
>TRBD2|TRBJ2-1|TRBV11-2
CASIIGRTSSNEQFF
>NA|TRBJ1-5|TRBV30
CAWSGETNQPQHF
>NA|TRBJ1-5|TRBV27
CATGTTNQPQHF
>TRBD1|TRBJ2-1|TRBV5-1
CASSLRQGFGSTRNEQFF
>NA|TRBJ1-5|TRBV5-1
CASSSGPRRSNQPQHF
>NA|TRBJ2-3|TRBV5-1
CASTSGTSATDTQYF
>TRBD1|TRBJ1-3|TRBV28
CASSLTRGSGNTIYF
>NA|TRBJ1-2|TRBV11-2
CASSLGGLVPPVTNYGYTF
>NA|TRBJ1-2|TRBV28
CASRSRGYRDKVGTSYGYTF
>NA|TRBJ1-5|TRBV7-9
CASSQADQPQHF
>TRBD1|TRBJ1-1|TRBV29-1
CSVEEGDRRYTEAFF
>NA|TRBJ1-2|TRBV5-6
CASSSSENYGYTF
>TRBD2|TRBJ2-5|TRBV5-1
CASSFGGRGGETQYF
>NA|TRBJ1-2|TRBV6-1
CASGPGPYGYTF
>TRBD2|TRBJ2-1|TRBV5-1
CASTPTSGTYNEQFF
>NA|TRBJ1-2|TRBV19
CASSVRGGVHGYTF
>NA|TRBJ2-1|TRBV13
CASSLPGSSYNEQFF